A single sample is the source of the 3 T cell receptor beta chains below, sequenced in a study of T cell repertoires in cytomegalovirus infection. The antigens of these receptors remain unknown. TCRdb re-analysed the reads in MiXCR, keeping a single row per CDR3 protein. The sample lists 830,000 or so distinct CDR3 sequences, less than 35% occurring once. The specimen was cultured CD8+ T cells from PBMCs, collected from culture after CMV antigen stimulation. All receptors come from a human donor in good health (CMV status not recorded). Some clones in this sample may be carry-over from other donors' samples.

This clonotype has more than one count but fewer than ten. The chain recombines TRBV27 with TRBJ1-2, with 11 nucleotides matching TRBD1. The germline CDR1 and CDR2 sequences are MNHEY and SMNVEV (reference sequence). The CDR3 extends over 14 amino acids. The V and J ends lost 6 bases and 8 bases, in that order; junction bases with no gene match: 8. DNA of the CDR3: TGTGCCAGCAGAAGGACAGGGGGCGCGTGGGGCTACACCTTC. It translates to CASRRTGGAWGYTF.

This sequence joins TRBV7-8 and TRBJ2-5, with a tentative D call TRBD2 (6 bases). V lost 7 bases to trimming and J lost 2 bases, with 17 bases between them. The CDR3 is 15 residues long. Germline V gene sequence: CDR1 SGHVS, CDR2 FQNEAQ. CDR3 in amino acids: CASTMTWGVQETQYF. CDR3 DNA sequence: TGTGCCAGCACTATGACCTGGGGGGTACAAGAGACCCAGTACTTC.

This clonotype was seen more than once but under ten times. V is TRBV5-6 and J is TRBJ1-5, with a tentative D call TRBD1 (5 bases). The CDR3 runs to 16 residues. V was clipped by 4 bases and J by 0 bases, with 14 bases between them. Germline V gives CDR1 SGHDT, CDR2 YYEEEE. The DNA for the CDR3 is TGTGCCAGCAGCCGGTGGGGCAGATATAGCAATCAGCCCCAGCATTTT. It is translated as CASSRWGRYSNQPQHF.